The 3 T cell receptor beta chains below come from one sample, sequenced in a study of control samples from healthy donors and cancer patients. Clones were read by immunoSEQ multiplex PCR, and TCRdb kept only the in-frame ones, dropping some. Among over 150,000 clones listed, roughly 92% were seen once. The sequenced sample consisted of blood. Receptor source: a woman between 18 and 29 years old in good health.

The chain has TRBV3-1 (or the pseudogene TRBV3-2) and TRBJ1-1; a weak D match, TRBD1 (5 bases). Germline CDR1 LGHDT, CDR2 YNNKEL (reference sequence). Deletions cut 3 bases from V and 0 bases from J, with 8 bases between. The CDR3 covers 14 residues. CDR3 residues: CASSHGGVNTEAFF. The CDR3 nucleotides are TGTGCCAGCAGCCATGGAGGGGTGAACACTGAAGCTTTCTTT.

The chain links TRBV18 to TRBJ1-4, with TRBD1 matching over 8 bases. The germline CDR1 and CDR2 sequences are KGHSH and LQKENI. Losses at the gene ends were 2 bases for V and 3 bases for J; bases not matched to a gene: 5. This CDR3 has 16 residues. The CDR3 here is CASSPVGTGANEKLFF. The CDR3 nucleotides are TGTGCCAGCTCACCAGTCGGGACAGGTGCTAATGAAAAACTGTTTTTT. Based on the CDR3 plus reference TRBV18 and TRBJ1-4, the full variable domain is NAGVMQNPRHLVRRRGQEARLRCSPMKGHSHVYWYRQLPEEGLKFMVYLQKENIIDESGMPKERFSAEFPKEGPSILRIQQVVRGDSAAYFCASSPVGTGANEKLFFGSGTQLSVL.

The chain is built from TRBV10-3 and TRBJ1-5, with D unresolved. The germline V gene has CDR1 ENHRY and CDR2 SYGVKD. V lost 1 base to trimming and J lost 7 bases, with 11 bases between them. The CDR3 contains 14 residues. CDR3 region: CAISEYRAEQPQHF. CDR3 sequence (DNA): TGTGCCATCAGTGAGTATAGGGCTGAACAGCCCCAGCATTTT.